Detailed here is one TCR beta chain. The data originate from a study of T cell changes during pregnancy in multiple sclerosis. Only in-frame clones appear in the TCRdb table, and some are missing; sequencing was by immunoSEQ multiplex PCR. The sample yields over 100,000 clones, approximately 90% seen once. The CDR3 is 18 residues long. CDR1 SNHLY and CDR2 FYNNEI come from the germline V gene. The V and J ends lost 2 bases and 0 bases, in that order; junction bases with no gene match: 9. Here the sequenced sample was peripheral blood, taken in the third trimester of pregnancy. The J gene is TRBJ1-5, the V gene TRBV2; 8 positions agree with TRBD1. This clonotype was sampled from a female donor with multiple sclerosis, enrolled in a pregnancy study. As DNA, the CDR3 is TGTGCCAGCAGTGAAAGGGACAGGAGGTCCGATAGCAATCAGCCCCAGCATTTT. This encodes CASSERDRRSDSNQPQHF.